Below are 30 T cell receptor beta chains sequenced from a single sample in a study of T cells in Graves' hyperthyroidism and ophthalmopathy. Amplification targeted TCR beta CDR3 regions from RNA transcripts. The HTBI primer set served for first-round RT-PCR of the TCR CDR3. A single record per CDR3 protein comes from TCRdb applying MiXCR to the multiplex PCR reads. Of a few hundred thousand distinct CDR3 sequences in the sample, approximately 17% were seen once. Material: blood. The source of these receptors is a woman younger than 35 with Graves' ophthalmopathy.

This clonotype was found a few times. This rearrangement joins TRBV9 to TRBJ2-5, with TRBD2 as a possible D gene (5 bases). From germline, CDR1 is SGDLS and CDR2 YYNGEE. The CDR3 is 14 residues long. Trimming took off 2 bases at V and 1 base at J, with 9 bases between the two ends. CDR3 DNA sequence: TGTGCCAGCAGCGTCGGGGTTCTCCAAGAGACCCAGTACTTC. Protein product: CASSVGVLQETQYF.

The chain recombines TRBV7-2 with TRBJ2-7, with D possibly matching TRBD2 (7 bases). Deletions cut 5 bases from V and 5 bases from J, with 16 bases between. Germline V gene sequence: CDR1 SGHTA, CDR2 FQGNSA. CDR3 length equals 14 residues. CDR3 DNA: TGTGCCAGCAGCAGATTTGGGGGGGCCAACGAGCAGTACTTC. It is translated as CASSRFGGANEQYF.

A few counts support this clonotype. The V and J genes are TRBV30 and TRBJ2-4; 8 positions agree with TRBD2. There are 13 residues in the CDR3. V trimming: 8 bases; J trimming: 6 bases; junction bases outside the gene matches: 9. Germline V gene sequence: CDR1 GTSNPN, CDR2 SVGIG (reference sequence). The CDR3 spells CAMGAGGGNIQYF. In DNA form, the CDR3 reads TGTGCCATGGGCGCGGGGGGCGGAAACATTCAGTACTTC.

The chain carries TRBV14 and TRBJ1-6; D gene unclear. The V and J ends lost 0 bases and 9 bases respectively, with 9 bases between them. This CDR3 has 14 amino acids. Germline V gives CDR1 SGHDN, CDR2 FVKESK. DNA of the CDR3: TGTGCCAGCAGCCAAGACAGGCTCACTTCACCCCTCCACTTT. As protein: CASSQDRLTSPLHF. Drawing the rest from reference TRBV14 and TRBJ1-6, the complete variable domain is EAGVTQFPSHSVIEKGQTVTLRCDPISGHDNLYWYRRVMGKEIKFLLHFVKESKQDESGMPNNRFLAERTGGTYSTLKVQPAELEDSGVYFCASSQDRLTSPLHFGNGTRLTVT.

Points on this clonotype: Given a much more abundant clone one base away, this may be a read error. This CDR3 fails to terminate in the conserved phenylalanine or tryptophan, so it likely reflects a read error. The chain couples TRBV30 to TRBJ1-5; no reliable D call. V lost 1 base to trimming and J lost 3 bases, with 13 bases between them. Germline CDR1 GTSNPN, CDR2 SVGIG (reference sequence). This CDR3 has 15 residues. CDR3 protein: CAWSESGLINQPQHL. CDR3 coding DNA: TGTGCCTGGAGTGAATCCGGACTTATCAATCAGCCCCAGCATCTT.

This clonotype turned up a few times. The rearrangement uses TRBV6-2 or TRBV6-3 and TRBJ1-1; maybe TRBD1 (5 bases). V was clipped by 2 bases and J by 3 bases, with 10 bases between them. The CDR3 consists of 14 residues. Germline V gives CDR1 MNHEY, CDR2 SVGEGT. The CDR3 DNA follows: TGTGCCAGCAGTTACGGCGGGGCGGACACTGAAGCTTTCTTT. Encoded protein: CASSYGGADTEAFF.

This clonotype came up many times. The V call is TRBV7-9, the J call TRBJ2-1, with TRBD2 matching 7 bases. Trimming removed 1 base from V and 7 bases from J; junction bases left unmatched: 10. This CDR3 has 16 residues. Germline CDR1 SEHNR, CDR2 FQNEAQ (reference sequence). CDR3 protein: CASSLVAGPVWNEQFF. Written as DNA, the CDR3 is TGTGCCAGCAGCTTAGTAGCGGGCCCGGTATGGAATGAGCAGTTCTTC.

This clonotype was found a few times. A read error is likely, as this CDR3 ends without the conserved phenylalanine or tryptophan. The V and J genes are TRBV12-5 and TRBJ1-5; maybe TRBD1 (5 bases). CDR1 is LGHNT, CDR2 FRNRAP, per germline. The CDR3 length is 16 residues. The V gene lost 7 bases and the J gene lost 0 bases, with 16 bases spanning the gap. The CDR3 spells CASAPRAISSNQPQHL. The CDR3 coding sequence is TGTGCTAGTGCCCCCAGGGCCATATCTAGCAATCAGCCCCAGCATCTT.

This clonotype was observed at least ten times. The chain links TRBV3-1 to TRBJ1-3, with D unclear. Trimming removed 2 bases at V and 8 bases at J, with 7 bases between. The germline V gene encodes CDR1 LGHDT and CDR2 YNNKEL (reference sequence). This CDR3 contains 12 residues. The CDR3 reads CASSQQVDTIYF. Here the CDR3 DNA reads TGTGCCAGCAGCCAACAGGTAGACACCATATATTTT.

This clonotype was detected ten times or more. This rearrangement joins TRBV3-1 to TRBJ2-5; TRBD2 aligns across 7 bases. Germline V gene data show CDR1 as LGHDT and CDR2 as YNNKEL (reference sequence). V shed 2 bases, J shed 1 base, and the junction held 4 bases outside the gene matches. CDR3 length: 15 residues. In nucleotides, the CDR3 is TGTGCCAGCAGCCAACCAGCGGGGAGCCAAGAGACCCAGTACTTC. It specifies CASSQPAGSQETQYF.

Ten or more counts support this clonotype. The J gene is TRBJ2-7, the V gene TRBV28; D remains ambiguous. The germline V and J ends were trimmed by 8 bases and 5 bases, with 13 bases remaining between them. Per germline, CDR1 MDHEN and CDR2 SYDVKM. This CDR3 spans 12 amino acids. The CDR3 DNA follows: TGTGCCAGCTGCCTTAGATCCCACGAGCAGTACTTC. It specifies CASCLRSHEQYF.

The chain combines TRBV29-1 with TRBJ1-2; D is perhaps TRBD1 (5 bases). The V and J ends lost 4 bases and 2 bases respectively, with 8 bases between them. The length of the CDR3 is 12 residues. CDR1 is SQVTM, CDR2 ANQGSEA, per germline. In DNA form, the CDR3 reads TGCAGCGTTGTCGGGGACAACTATGGCTACACCTTC. Its protein is CSVVGDNYGYTF.

This chain connects TRBV12-3 or TRBV12-4 to TRBJ2-3; 7 nucleotides align to TRBD1. The J segment lost 5 bases and the V segment lost 3 bases, leaving 5 bases of the junction unmatched. There are 14 residues in the CDR3. CDR3 amino acids: CASSFLGGQDTQYF. The CDR3 DNA sequence: TGTGCCAGCAGTTTTTTAGGGGGCCAAGATACGCAGTATTTT.

The rearrangement uses TRBV7-9 and TRBJ1-3; 7 bases are shared with TRBD1. This CDR3 is 15 amino acids long. The germline CDR1 and CDR2 sequences are SEHNR and FQNEAQ (reference sequence). The V segment lost 5 bases and the J segment 1 base; nucleotides outside the gene matches: 5. The CDR3 DNA follows: TGTGCCAGCAGCGTCATCAGGGGGTCTGGAAACACCATATATTTT. This translates into CASSVIRGSGNTIYF.

This clonotype was detected many times. The chain uses TRBV12-3 or TRBV12-4 and TRBJ2-3, with D tentatively TRBD2 (6 bases). Trimming removed 6 bases from V and 3 bases from J, with 16 bases in between. This CDR3 has 15 residues. The CDR3 here is CASRGRLQRTDTQYF. As DNA, the CDR3 is TGTGCCAGCAGGGGGAGGTTACAGAGAACAGATACGCAGTATTTT.

The chain combines TRBV20-1 with TRBJ1-1, with TRBD1 as a possible D gene (6 bases). This CDR3 comprises 14 residues. V gave up 6 bases and J gave up 1 base, with 15 bases separating them. The V gene's germline CDR1 is DFQATT and CDR2 SNEGSKA (reference sequence). The CDR3 DNA is TGCAGTGCGAGGAGGGAAGGGGGGAACACTGAAGCTTTCTTT. Protein sequence: CSARREGGNTEAFF.

Written as DNA, the CDR3 is TGTGCCACCGGAAAGGGCAATCAGCCCCAGCATTTT. Residues: CATGKGNQPQHF. J is TRBJ1-5 and V is TRBV6-2 or TRBV6-3, with D unclear. V lost 10 bases and J lost 2, with 9 bases in between. The CDR3 has 12 amino acids. Germline-derived CDR1 and CDR2 are MNHEY and SVGEGT.

This clonotype was recorded a few times. This chain connects TRBV19 to TRBJ1-4; 7 nucleotides agree with TRBD1. Germline trimming cut 8 bases from V and 7 bases from J; bases unmatched to any gene: 10. Looked up from germline, CDR1 is LNHDA and CDR2 is SQIVND (reference sequence). The CDR3 has 14 residues. The chain's CDR3 is CASQQGRRSEKLFF. The CDR3 DNA reads as TGTGCCAGTCAACAGGGGAGAAGGAGTGAAAAACTGTTTTTT.

This clonotype was observed many times. The chain employs TRBV4-2 and TRBJ1-1, with a possible D match to TRBD1 (5 bases). Trimming took off 6 bases at V and 0 bases at J, with 17 bases between the two ends. Germline values: CDR1 LGHNA, CDR2 YNFKEQ. The CDR3 runs 16 residues. The CDR3, as DNA: TGTGCCAGCAGGCCAACGATGACAGCTTTGAACACTGAAGCTTTCTTT. Its translation: CASRPTMTALNTEAFF.

The sample holds many counts of this clonotype. The genes are TRBV6-1 and TRBJ1-2; D is possibly TRBD1 (5 bases). The germline V gene has CDR1 MNHNS and CDR2 SASEGT. This CDR3 is 16 amino acids long. The ends were cut back, 8 bases at V and 3 bases at J, with 22 bases in the middle. DNA for the CDR3: TGTGCCAGCCGTCCCGGGACCCCAAACAAGGACTATGGCTACACCTTC. Its protein product is CASRPGTPNKDYGYTF.

This clonotype was observed at least ten times. The V gene is TRBV7-2, the J gene TRBJ2-5; either TRBD1 or TRBD2 may fit D (5 bases each). The V gene's germline CDR1 is SGHTA and CDR2 FQGNSA. This CDR3 has 14 residues. The V gene lost 5 bases and the J gene lost 5 bases, with 15 bases spanning the gap. CDR3 amino acids: CASSNRGDAETQYF. CDR3 DNA sequence: TGTGCCAGCAGCAACCGGGGCGACGCGGAGACCCAGTACTTC.

This clonotype was seen a handful of times. CDR3 bases: TGTGCCAGCAGAGAAACAGGGATCACTGAAGCTTTCTTT. It yields the protein CASRETGITEAFF. V usage is TRBV13 and J usage is TRBJ1-1; TRBD1 is a possible D gene (6 bases). V was clipped by 6 bases and J by 4 bases, with 12 bases between them. The germline gives CDR1 PRHDT, CDR2 FYEKMQ (reference sequence). This CDR3 is 13 amino acids long.

This clonotype was counted many times. J is TRBJ1-2 and V is TRBV27; 7 bases are a match to TRBD1. CDR1 and CDR2 from the germline V gene are MNHEY and SMNVEV (reference sequence). The CDR3 consists of 16 residues. Trimming at V came to 3 bases and at J to 4 bases, leaving 11 bases not matched to a gene. This chain's CDR3 is CASSLGPQGTPYGYTF. DNA for the CDR3: TGTGCCAGCAGTTTGGGACCACAGGGGACACCCTATGGCTACACCTTC.

The J gene is TRBJ2-7, the V gene TRBV27; the match to TRBD1 covers 7 bases. Germline V gene data show CDR1 as MNHEY and CDR2 as SMNVEV (reference sequence). This CDR3 has 16 amino acids. The J segment lost 0 bases and the V segment lost 2 bases, leaving 7 bases of the junction unmatched. The CDR3 DNA reads as TGTGCCAGCAGTTTAACAAGCAGGGGGAGCTCCTACGAGCAGTACTTC. This encodes CASSLTSRGSSYEQYF.

This clonotype has more than one count but fewer than ten. The chain links TRBV10-2 to TRBJ1-1, with D possibly TRBD1 on 6 matching bases. V lost 8 bases to trimming and J lost 5 bases, with 18 bases between them. Germline V gene data show CDR1 as WSHSY and CDR2 as SAAADI. CDR3 length equals 14 residues. CDR3 amino acids: CASRVGGVSTEAFF. The CDR3 DNA is TGCGCCAGCCGTGTAGGGGGGGTTTCTACTGAAGCTTTCTTT.

The chain uses TRBV19 and TRBJ1-5; 7 positions agree with TRBD1. CDR3 size: 15 residues. Trimming took 5 bases from V and 4 from J; bases not matched to a gene: 8. From germline, CDR1 is LNHDA and CDR2 SQIVND (reference sequence). The CDR3 is CASSPGRQGNQPQHF. CDR3 nucleotides: TGTGCCAGTAGTCCGGGACGACAGGGTAATCAGCCCCAGCATTTT.

This clonotype was recorded many times. J is TRBJ1-1 and V is TRBV5-1; D unresolved. Trimming stripped 2 bases from V and 0 bases from J, with 8 bases between. This CDR3 region has 14 residues. Per germline, CDR1 SGHRS and CDR2 YFSETQ. CDR3 bases: TGCGCCAGCAGCTTCGGCGGGATGAACACTGAAGCTTTCTTT. It encodes CASSFGGMNTEAFF.

This clonotype was picked up many times. The chain joins TRBV2 to TRBJ1-5; tentative D call: TRBD1 (5 bases). Germline V CDR1 and CDR2: SNHLY, FYNNEI. This CDR3 is 13 amino acids long. Trimming left V 1 base short and J 9 bases short, with 10 bases between. CDR3 DNA sequence: TGTGCCAGCAGTGAAGAAGGGGTTTGGCCCCAGCATTTT. Protein: CASSEEGVWPQHF.

The gene calls are TRBV5-6 and TRBJ2-3; 8 bases line up with TRBD2. The CDR3 is 16 amino acids. Germline V gene lookup returns CDR1 SGHDT and CDR2 YYEEEE. V gave up 1 base and J gave up 0 bases; unmatched junction bases: 4. Written as DNA, the CDR3 is TGTGCCAGCAGCTTGTGGCGGGGGGTGAGCACAGATACGCAGTATTTT. This sequence encodes CASSLWRGVSTDTQYF.

This clonotype was seen more than once but under ten times. The chain uses TRBV24-1 and TRBJ1-4; no firm D call. This CDR3 is 11 amino acids long. Germline CDR1 reads KGHDR; CDR2 reads SFDVKD. V was cut by 9 bases and J by 8 bases, with 9 bases left in between. CDR3 sequence reads: CATRAPEKLFF. CDR3 bases: TGTGCCACCCGGGCCCCCGAAAAACTGTTTTTT.